The clone carrying this TCR beta chain was observed a few times. The antigen is undetermined. This sample is drawn from a study of molecular identifiers for immune sequencing clone quantification. Whole-study findings and limits: With a barcode shared among identical TCR molecules, highly expanded clone sizes could be underestimated.

CDR1 MNHEY and CDR2 SVGEGT come from the germline V gene. The V end was cut by 2 bases, the J end by 9 bases, with 14 bases between. CDR3 length: 14 residues. Previously published methods and listed TCR primers were used for the bulk TCR libraries. TCRdb fed the PCR reads into MiXCR, producing one record per CDR3 protein. This sample has 300,000 to 400,000 distinct CDR3 sequences; roughly a quarter occur once, and the top ten carry approximately 0.74%. What was sequenced was naive CD8+ T cells from blood, with Jurkat cell RNA spiked in. Subset meaning: FACS-sorted CD8+CD4-CCR7+CD45RA+ naive T cells. This chain links TRBV6-2 or TRBV6-3 with TRBJ1-5; weak D call: TRBD1 (5 bases). The origin of this receptor is a human donor in good health. Some libraries in this study had Jurkat cell RNA spiked in. The CDR3 reads CASSYRDLPVPQHF. The CDR3 nucleotides read TGTGCCAGCAGTTACAGGGACCTCCCGGTGCCCCAGCATTTT.